This T cell receptor beta chain is drawn from a study of T cell responses to AZD1222 COVID-19 vaccine. In its sample, this clone was seen a few times. Its matching antigen is unknown. Points from the study as a whole: CD4 TCRs covered the whole spike, strongest at regions 160-218 and 743-854.

V was trimmed by 0 bases and J by 4 bases, leaving 12 bases between them. Germline-derived CDR1 and CDR2 are SGHAT and FQNNGV. CDR3 size: 15 residues. The protocol was immunoSEQ multiplex PCR, while the TCRdb copy is restricted to in-frame clones and leaves out a portion. The sample yields about 84,000 clones, 87% seen once. The origin of this receptor is an adult who received the AZD1222 COVID-19 vaccine. This chain uses TRBV11-2 with TRBJ1-1, with D unresolved. The material was peripheral blood, obtained 28 days after the second AZD1222 dose. The CDR3 sequence is CASSLDAASGTEAFF. The CDR3, as DNA: TGTGCCAGCAGCTTAGATGCGGCATCGGGCACTGAAGCTTTCTTT.